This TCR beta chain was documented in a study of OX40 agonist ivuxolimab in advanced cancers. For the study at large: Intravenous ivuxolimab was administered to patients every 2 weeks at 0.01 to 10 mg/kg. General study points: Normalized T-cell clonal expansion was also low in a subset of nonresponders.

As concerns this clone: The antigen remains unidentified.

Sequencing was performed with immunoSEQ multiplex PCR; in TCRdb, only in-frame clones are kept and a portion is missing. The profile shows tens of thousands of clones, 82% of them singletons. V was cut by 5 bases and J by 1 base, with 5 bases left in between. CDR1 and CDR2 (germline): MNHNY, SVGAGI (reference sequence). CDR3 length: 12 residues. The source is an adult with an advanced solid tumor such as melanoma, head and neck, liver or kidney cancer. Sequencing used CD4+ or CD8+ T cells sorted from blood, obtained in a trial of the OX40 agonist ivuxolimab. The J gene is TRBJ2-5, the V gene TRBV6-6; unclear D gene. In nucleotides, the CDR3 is TGTGCCAGCAGTGATATCCAAGAGACCCAGTACTTC. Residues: CASSDIQETQYF.